This entry is about one TCR beta chain. Its specificity is unknown. Generated by immunoSEQ multiplex PCR, the TCRdb table keeps only in-frame clones and is missing some. The sample yields 250,000 to 350,000 clones, around 77% seen once. The sample is drawn from a study of cytotoxic CD8 clonotypes in ibrutinib-treated CLL. Study as a whole: The patient breakdown showed fewer than 12 relapsed/refractory and under 16 treatment-naive cases, with 17 to 18 IGHV unmutated. Treatment had run for a median 12 months, range 6 to 36, when response samples were taken. Study results and limitations: Baseline clonality exceeded age-matched healthy donors and tracked circulating CD8+ T-cell counts.

The germline V gene encodes CDR1 LNHDA and CDR2 SQIVND (reference sequence). The CDR3 is 15 residues long. The V gene end was trimmed by 5 bases and the J gene end by 0 bases; junction bases not matched to a gene: 5. The sequencing here drew on PBMCs, taken at disease progression, from a patient treated with ibrutinib. The chain has TRBV19 and TRBJ1-1, with 8 bases fitting TRBD1. The receptor's source is a human donor with chronic lymphocytic leukemia. Here the CDR3 DNA reads TGTGCCAGTAGTTTTTCGACAGGGGTGAACACTGAAGCTTTCTTT. This translates into CASSFSTGVNTEAFF.